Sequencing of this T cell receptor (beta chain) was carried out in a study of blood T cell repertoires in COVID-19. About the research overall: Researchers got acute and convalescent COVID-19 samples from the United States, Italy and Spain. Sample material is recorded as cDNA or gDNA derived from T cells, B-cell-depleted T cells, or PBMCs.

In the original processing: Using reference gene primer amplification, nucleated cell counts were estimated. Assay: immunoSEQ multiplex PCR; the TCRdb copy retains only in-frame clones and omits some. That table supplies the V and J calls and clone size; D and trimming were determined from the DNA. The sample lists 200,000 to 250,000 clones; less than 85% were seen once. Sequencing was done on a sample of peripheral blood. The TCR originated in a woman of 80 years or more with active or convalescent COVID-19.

CDR3 DNA sequence: TGTGCCAGCAGCCAAGATGGACACTTCACAGATACGCAGTATTTT. Its translation: CASSQDGHFTDTQYF. The rearrangement links TRBV3-1 (or the pseudogene TRBV3-2) to TRBJ2-3; D is possibly TRBD1 (5 bases). Trimming shortened V by 0 bases and J by 2 bases, and 9 bases separated the two germline ends. CDR3 length equals 15 residues. Germline-derived CDR1 and CDR2 are LGHDT and YNNKEL (reference sequence).